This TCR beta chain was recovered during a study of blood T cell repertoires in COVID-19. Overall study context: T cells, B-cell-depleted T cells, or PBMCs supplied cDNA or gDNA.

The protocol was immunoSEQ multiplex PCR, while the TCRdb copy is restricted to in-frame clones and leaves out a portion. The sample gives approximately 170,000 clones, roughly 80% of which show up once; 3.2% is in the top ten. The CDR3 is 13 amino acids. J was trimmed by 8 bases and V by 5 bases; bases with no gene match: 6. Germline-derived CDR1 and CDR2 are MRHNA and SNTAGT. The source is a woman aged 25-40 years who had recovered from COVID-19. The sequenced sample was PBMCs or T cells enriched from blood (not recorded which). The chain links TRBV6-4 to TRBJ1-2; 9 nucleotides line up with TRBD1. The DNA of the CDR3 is TGTGCCAGCAGTTTAGGACAGGGGAAAGGCTACACCTTC. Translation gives CASSLGQGKGYTF.